The 17 T cell receptor beta chains below all came from one sample that was sequenced in a study of blood T cell repertoires in COVID-19. Sequencing used immunoSEQ multiplex PCR; TCRdb keeps in-frame clones, though not all of them. The repertoire holds about 230,000 clones, with about 84% as singletons. What was sequenced was peripheral blood. The receptors here all came from a woman aged 80 or over with acute or convalescent COVID-19.

This clone was seen once. V usage is TRBV18 and J usage is TRBJ2-3; TRBD1 agrees at 8 bases. The J segment lost 1 base and the V segment lost 6 bases, leaving 6 bases of the junction unmatched. From germline, CDR1 is KGHSH and CDR2 LQKENI. The CDR3 has 15 amino acids. CDR3 nucleotide sequence: TGTGCCAGCTCCCGGACAGGGATCGGCACAGATACGCAGTATTTT. Translation gives CASSRTGIGTDTQYF. Full variable domain (outside the CDR3, taken from reference TRBV18 and TRBJ2-3): NAGVMQNPRHLVRRRGQEARLRCSPMKGHSHVYWYRQLPEEGLKFMVYLQKENIIDESGMPKERFSAEFPKEGPSILRIQQVVRGDSAAYFCASSRTGIGTDTQYFGPGTRLTVL.

J is TRBJ1-2 and V is TRBV25-1; 8 bases fit TRBD1. The V gene's germline CDR1 is MGHDK and CDR2 SYGVNS. The CDR3 is 13 amino acids. V was pared by 5 bases and J by 2 bases, with 1 base of the junction left unmatched. Here the CDR3 reads CASSRTGNYGYTF. CDR3 coding DNA: TGTGCCAGCAGTCGGACAGGGAACTATGGCTACACCTTC.

The rearrangement links TRBV2 to TRBJ2-5; 7 bases line up with TRBD2. Germline CDR1 and CDR2: SNHLY and FYNNEI. The CDR3 covers 15 residues. Unmatched junction bases numbered 9, after V lost 7 bases and J lost 1 base. The DNA of the CDR3 is TGTGCCAGCACCCGATTCAGCGGGGTCCAAGAGACCCAGTACTTC. Translation: CASTRFSGVQETQYF.

This clone was observed a handful of times. The chain uses TRBV5-8 and TRBJ2-1; weak D call: TRBD2 (5 bases). The V end lost 4 bases, the J end lost 10 bases, and 21 bases lay between the germline ends. The germline CDR1 and CDR2 sequences are SGHTS and YDEGEE. This CDR3 is 15 amino acids long. The CDR3 spells CASSRLSTRAEEQFF. For the CDR3, the DNA is TGTGCCAGCAGCCGACTTTCCACGAGGGCAGAGGAGCAGTTCTTC.

The chain combines TRBV24-1 with TRBJ2-1; TRBD2 aligns across 7 bases. Germline V CDR1 and CDR2: KGHDR, SFDVKD. The CDR3 loop spans 17 amino acids. Losses at the gene ends were 4 bases for V and 1 base for J; bases not matched to a gene: 9. CDR3 sequence (DNA): TGTGCCACCAGTGACGTTGGGGCGGGAGCGTCCTACAATGAGCAGTTCTTC. Translated, it gives CATSDVGAGASYNEQFF.

This clone was found once. The rearrangement joins TRBV28 to TRBJ2-7; unclear D gene. The CDR3 runs 12 residues. V was trimmed by 2 bases and J by 3 bases, leaving 5 bases between them. Germline values: CDR1 MDHEN, CDR2 SYDVKM. The CDR3 is CASSLLVYEQYF. CDR3 in DNA: TGTGCCAGCAGTTTACTCGTCTACGAGCAGTACTTC.

This clone was detected only once. The rearrangement uses TRBV27 and TRBJ1-2, with a tentative D call TRBD1 (5 bases). CDR1 is MNHEY, CDR2 SMNVEV, per germline (reference sequence). V was trimmed by 8 bases and J by 0 bases, leaving 13 bases between them. CDR3 length: 14 amino acids. CDR3 sequence: CASFRGVANYGYTF. The CDR3 region has the DNA TGTGCCAGCTTCCGGGGGGTAGCTAACTATGGCTACACCTTC.

V usage is TRBV9 and J usage is TRBJ1-2; 7 nucleotides match TRBD1. The V gene end was trimmed by 4 bases and the J gene end by 8 bases; junction bases not matched to a gene: 17. CDR3 length: 16 amino acids. From germline, CDR1 is SGDLS and CDR2 YYNGEE. Here the CDR3 reads CASSPIDRADQSGYTF. CDR3 DNA sequence: TGTGCCAGCAGCCCCATTGACAGGGCCGATCAGTCGGGCTACACCTTC.

CDR3 coding DNA: TGTGCCAGTAGTATATGGCGGGACAGGGGGCAGGGTGGCTACACCTTC. Translation: CASSIWRDRGQGGYTF. This chain joins TRBV19 and TRBJ1-2; 12 bases fit TRBD1. V shed 2 bases and J 7 bases; nucleotides not matched to a gene: 8. The germline gives CDR1 LNHDA, CDR2 SQIVND (reference sequence). The CDR3 contains 16 residues.

This chain uses TRBV5-5 with TRBJ2-3; D perhaps matches TRBD1 (6 bases). V shed 2 bases and J shed 1 base, with 14 bases lying between them. Looked up from germline, CDR1 is SGHKS and CDR2 is YYEKEE (reference sequence). The CDR3 is made up of 16 amino acids. The CDR3 reads CASSLEGDPGTDTQYF. Written as DNA, the CDR3 is TGTGCCAGCAGCTTAGAGGGGGACCCGGGCACAGATACGCAGTATTTT.

The chain combines TRBV6-6 with TRBJ1-2; 7 bases align to TRBD1. Looked up from germline, CDR1 is MNHNY and CDR2 is SVGAGI (reference sequence). The CDR3 has 14 residues. Trimming removed 2 bases from V and 7 bases from J; junction bases left unmatched: 7. CDR3 sequence (DNA): TGTGCCAGCAGTTACGGACAGGCCTTCAGTGGCTACACCTTC. Protein sequence: CASSYGQAFSGYTF.

J is TRBJ2-7 and V is TRBV13; possibly TRBD1 for D (6 bases). The CDR3 length is 14 residues. The V gene lost 5 bases and the J gene lost 9 bases, with 20 bases spanning the gap. Germline V gives CDR1 PRHDT, CDR2 FYEKMQ (reference sequence). In DNA form, the CDR3 reads TGTGCCAGCAGCCGACCGGGACAACTCGCTGGGCAGTACTTC. Translating gives CASSRPGQLAGQYF.

In this sample, this clone turned up a few times. V is TRBV30 and J is TRBJ2-5; 7 bases are a match to TRBD2. J lost 2 bases, V lost 2 bases, and 2 bases had no gene match. Germline values: CDR1 GTSNPN, CDR2 SVGIG (reference sequence). The CDR3 sequence is 13 residues long. CDR3 sequence reads: CAWSWGGQETQYF. The CDR3 DNA sequence: TGTGCCTGGAGTTGGGGGGGTCAAGAGACCCAGTACTTC.

The chain links TRBV24-1 to TRBJ2-3; tentatively, D is TRBD1 (5 bases). Germline CDR1 and CDR2: KGHDR and SFDVKD. V lost 7 bases, J lost 4 bases, and 11 bases lay in between. The CDR3 has 13 residues. The CDR3 spells CATSRVGADTQYF. The CDR3 DNA follows: TGTGCCACCAGCAGGGTTGGCGCAGATACGCAGTATTTT.

With respect to this clone: The sample holds other DNA sequences that translate to the same CDR3. The rearrangement uses TRBV6-5 and TRBJ1-3; D is unclear. V was trimmed by 6 bases and J by 0 bases, leaving 6 bases between them. CDR3 length: 13 amino acids. Germline CDR1 reads MNHEY; CDR2 reads SVGAGI. CDR3 sequence: CASRQSSGNTIYF. Here the CDR3 DNA reads TGTGCCAGCAGACAGAGCTCTGGAAACACCATATATTTT.

The chain links TRBV5-1 to TRBJ2-1, with TRBD1 matching 10 bases. With 0 bases clipped from V and 2 bases from J, the junction kept 14 bases outside the gene matches. Germline CDR1 and CDR2: SGHRS and YFSETQ. This CDR3 region has 20 residues. CDR3 loop: CASSLVWDRGSSGAYNEQFF. The CDR3 region has the DNA TGCGCCAGCAGCTTGGTGTGGGACAGGGGCTCTAGCGGAGCCTACAATGAGCAGTTCTTC.

This clone appeared once. The genes are TRBV7-2 and TRBJ2-1, with D possibly being TRBD1 (5 bases). V lost 5 bases, J lost 5 bases, and 13 bases lay in between. The CDR3 runs to 14 residues. Germline V gene data show CDR1 as SGHTA and CDR2 as FQGNSA. The CDR3 nucleotides are TGTGCCAGCAGCCCCTCCAGGGTAAACAATGAGCAGTTCTTC. It translates to CASSPSRVNNEQFF.